This T cell receptor (beta chain) was obtained from a study of blood T cell repertoires in COVID-19. This clone was detected only a few times. Germline V lookup: CDR1 MDHEN, CDR2 SYDVKM. The CDR3 loop spans 13 amino acids. Trimming took 6 bases from V and 7 from J; bases not matched to a gene: 6. Repertoires were generated with immunoSEQ multiplex PCR, while TCRdb's copy carries only in-frame clones and drops some. The sample has around 270,000 clones; about 86% are singletons. The sequence came from a person in their 70s with COVID-19, enrolled during active disease. This chain connects TRBV28 to TRBJ1-2, with TRBD1 identical over 9 bases. Sequencing was carried out using peripheral blood. CDR3 coding DNA: TGTGCCAGCAGCGGTTACAGGGGGCTTGGCTACACCTTC. It is translated as CASSGYRGLGYTF.